A single sample is the source of the 23 T cell receptor beta chains below, sequenced in a study of blood T cell repertoires in COVID-19 (dated by TCRdb to the early 2020s). Library method: the immunoSEQ multiplex PCR assay. In its TCRdb copy, this immuneACCESS table keeps in-frame sequences only and misses some clones. Where compared with another copy, unresolved V genes explain less than half of these, and the others have no known cause. This sample lists 190,000 or so clones; around 90% were detected once. The top ten constitute around 8.4% of the sample. The sequencing sample was made of PBMCs or T cells enriched from blood (not recorded which). The receptors shown here come from a woman aged 18-29 years who had recovered from COVID-19.

The rearrangement joins TRBV6-5 to TRBJ1-6; D ambiguous. Germline loops: CDR1 MNHEY, CDR2 SVGAGI. V dropped 0 bases and J dropped 7 bases, with 10 bases sitting between them. There are 15 residues in the CDR3. The CDR3 loop is CASSYSVRTNSPLHF. CDR3 DNA: TGTGCCAGCAGTTACTCAGTCAGAACAAATTCACCCCTCCACTTT.

The chain couples TRBV25-1 to TRBJ2-7, with unresolved D. CDR3 size: 11 residues. Trimming took off 1 base at V and 12 bases at J, with 10 bases between the two ends. Per germline, CDR1 MGHDK and CDR2 SYGVNS. This CDR3 reads CASSEWPSWYF. CDR3 nucleotides: TGTGCCAGCAGTGAATGGCCGTCGTGGTACTTC.

CDR3 DNA sequence: TGTGCCAGCCCCGCAGACTCTAATGAAAAACTGTTTTTT. Translating gives CASPADSNEKLFF. The V and J genes are TRBV21-1 and TRBJ1-4. TRBV21-1 is recorded as a pseudogene. The CDR3 is 13 residues long.

The chain has TRBV11-2 and TRBJ2-5; D might be TRBD2 (6 bases). The germline gives CDR1 SGHAT, CDR2 FQNNGV. V was shortened by 3 bases and J by 2 bases, with 25 bases between the two germline ends. The CDR3 is 19 amino acids. The CDR3 DNA sequence: TGTGCCAGCAGCTTTTTTAGTTTTTTTTCGGGACTTCGACAAGAGACCCAGTACTTC. It specifies CASSFFSFFSGLRQETQYF.

This clone is a singleton in its sample. This chain links TRBV28 with TRBJ1-6; D perhaps matches TRBD1 (6 bases). Germline CDR1 MDHEN, CDR2 SYDVKM. This CDR3 is 16 amino acids long. The V end was cut by 5 bases, the J end by 10 bases, with 21 bases between. This CDR3 reads CASSPQHNRVRSPLHF. CDR3 DNA sequence: TGTGCCAGCAGTCCCCAACACAACAGGGTGCGGTCACCCCTCCACTTT.

The chain uses TRBV7-6 and TRBJ2-7; D unresolved. V lost 2 bases, J lost 0 bases, and 14 bases lay in between. Germline V gene sequence: CDR1 SGHVS, CDR2 FNYEAQ. The CDR3 totals 16 residues. CDR3 amino acids: CASSLFGTQSSYEQYF. The CDR3 DNA is TGTGCCAGCAGCTTATTTGGTACTCAAAGCTCCTACGAGCAGTACTTC.

The genes are TRBV7-2 and TRBJ2-5; maybe TRBD1 (6 bases). Germline V lookup: CDR1 SGHTA, CDR2 FQGNSA. This CDR3 is 14 amino acids long. Trimming took off 5 bases at V and 3 bases at J, with 13 bases between the two ends. CDR3 loop: CASSPSRGKETQYF. CDR3 bases: TGTGCCAGCAGCCCGAGCAGGGGTAAAGAGACCCAGTACTTC.

This clone was recorded a few times. The CDR3 protein is CASRQGYGNTIYF. The CDR3 DNA is TGTGCCAGCAGGCAGGGGTATGGAAACACCATATATTTT. The genes are TRBV11-1 and TRBJ1-3, with D possibly matching TRBD1 (6 bases). Germline values: CDR1 SGHAT, CDR2 FQDESV (reference sequence). There are 13 residues in the CDR3. The V end was cut by 6 bases, the J end by 3 bases, with 9 bases between. The whole variable domain, remainder taken from reference TRBV11-1 and TRBJ1-3, is EAEVAQSPRYKITEKSQAVAFWCDPISGHATLYWYRQILGQGPELLVQFQDESVVDDSQLPKDRFSAERLKGVDSTLKIQPAELGDSAMYLCASRQGYGNTIYFGEGSWLTVV.

The CDR3 loop is CAISENGETQYF. DNA of the CDR3: TGTGCCATCAGTGAAAACGGAGAGACCCAGTACTTC. The chain has TRBV10-3 and TRBJ2-5; D ambiguous. This CDR3 region has 12 residues. V lost 3 bases and J lost 4, with 6 bases in between. Germline CDR1 is ENHRY and CDR2 is SYGVKD.

This chain joins TRBV2 and TRBJ2-1; TRBD2 matches 9 bases. The V gene's germline CDR1 is SNHLY and CDR2 FYNNEI. The J segment lost 6 bases and the V segment lost 0 bases, leaving 3 bases of the junction unmatched. The CDR3 extends over 15 amino acids. The CDR3 loop is CASSEASGGLNEQFF. DNA for the CDR3: TGTGCCAGCAGTGAAGCTAGCGGGGGACTCAATGAGCAGTTCTTC.

This clone was seen just once. The J gene is TRBJ1-6, the V gene TRBV3-1 (or the pseudogene TRBV3-2), with D possibly matching TRBD1 (5 bases). The V end was cut by 4 bases, the J end by 8 bases, with 15 bases between. Germline CDR1 LGHDT, CDR2 YNNKEL (reference sequence). CDR3 length: 15 amino acids. CDR3 region: CASSPWGENDSPLHF. CDR3 in DNA: TGTGCCAGCAGCCCCTGGGGGGAAAATGATTCACCCCTCCACTTT.

The gene calls are TRBV5-1 and TRBJ1-1, with D unresolved. Deletions cut 4 bases from V and 1 base from J, with 11 bases between. The CDR3 loop spans 14 amino acids. Germline V gives CDR1 SGHRS, CDR2 YFSETQ. The DNA of the CDR3 is TGCGCCAGCAGCCCCCAGAGACAGAACACTGAAGCTTTCTTT. As protein: CASSPQRQNTEAFF.

The rearrangement joins TRBV6-5 to TRBJ2-1; 7 nucleotides match TRBD2. V gave up 10 bases and J gave up 4 bases; unmatched junction bases: 7. This CDR3 contains 13 residues. Germline CDR1 MNHEY, CDR2 SVGAGI. CDR3 coding DNA: TGTGCCACTGCCGGGACTATTTACAATGAGCAGTTCTTC. As protein: CATAGTIYNEQFF.

V is TRBV20-1 and J is TRBJ1-1; D not resolved. The CDR3 runs 13 residues. CDR1 is DFQATT and CDR2 is SNEGSKA in the germline V gene (reference sequence). V was pared by 3 bases and J by 2 bases, with 10 bases between. The CDR3 DNA sequence: TGCAGTGCTAGTCCCGTTGTAAACACTGAAGCTTTCTTT. This translates into CSASPVVNTEAFF.

V usage is TRBV19 and J usage is TRBJ1-1, with 7 bases aligning to TRBD1. V trimming: 4 bases; J trimming: 3 bases; junction bases outside the gene matches: 8. Germline V CDR1 and CDR2: LNHDA, SQIVND (reference sequence). CDR3 size: 15 residues. Here the CDR3 reads CASSKTGVGDTEAFF. CDR3 sequence (DNA): TGTGCCAGTAGTAAAACAGGGGTGGGGGACACTGAAGCTTTCTTT.

The chain recombines TRBV29-1 with TRBJ1-3; no firm D call. This CDR3 is 14 amino acids long. V was shortened by 7 bases and J by 1 base, with 14 bases between the two germline ends. Germline assignment: CDR1 SQVTM and CDR2 ANQGSEA. The CDR3 here is CSGQMGRSGNTIYF. CDR3 sequence (DNA): TGCAGCGGCCAGATGGGCAGATCTGGAAACACCATATATTTT.

V is TRBV28 and J is TRBJ1-1; 10 bases are a match to TRBD1. There are 15 residues in the CDR3. Looked up from germline, CDR1 is MDHEN and CDR2 is SYDVKM. V lost 7 bases, J lost 2 bases, and 7 bases stayed unmatched. CDR3 nucleotides: TGTGCCAGCAAGGGGAGACAGGGGGCAAACACTGAAGCTTTCTTT. Amino acid sequence: CASKGRQGANTEAFF. The entire variable domain, with the rest obtained from reference TRBV28 and TRBJ1-1, is as follows: DVKVTQSSRYLVKRTGEKVFLECVQDMDHENMFWYRQDPGLGLRLIYFSYDVKMKEKGDIPEGYSVSREKKERFSLILESASTNQTSMYLCASKGRQGANTEAFFGQGTRLTVV.

The rearrangement joins TRBV11-3 to TRBJ2-3; 9 nucleotides match TRBD1. The V gene end was trimmed by 5 bases and the J gene end by 2 bases; junction bases not matched to a gene: 5. There are 15 residues in the CDR3. Germline CDR1 is SGHNT and CDR2 is YENEEA. The CDR3 DNA sequence: TGTGCCAGCAGCCCGGGACAGGGTTTCACAGATACGCAGTATTTT. It encodes CASSPGQGFTDTQYF.

The chain carries TRBV7-9 and TRBJ2-6; 8 bases are shared with TRBD1. Germline trimming cut 5 bases from V and 1 base from J; bases unmatched to any gene: 10. Germline V gene lookup returns CDR1 SEHNR and CDR2 FQNEAQ (reference sequence). CDR3 length: 18 amino acids. This chain's CDR3 is CASSIAGGAISGANVLTF. CDR3 sequence (DNA): TGTGCCAGCAGCATCGCAGGGGGCGCTATTTCTGGGGCCAACGTCCTGACTTTC.

The chain is built from TRBV28 and TRBJ1-2; D is unresolved. Germline loops: CDR1 MDHEN, CDR2 SYDVKM. The CDR3 runs to 13 residues. Deletions cut 3 bases from V and 9 bases from J, with 14 bases between. CDR3 residues: CASSFLPTRSYTF. DNA for the CDR3: TGTGCCAGCAGTTTTTTACCAACTAGGAGCTACACCTTC.

The chain uses TRBV5-6 and TRBJ2-7; the match to TRBD1 covers 9 bases. The CDR3 loop spans 13 amino acids. Germline V gene lookup returns CDR1 SGHDT and CDR2 YYEEEE. The V and J ends lost 4 bases and 12 bases, in that order; junction bases with no gene match: 11. Here the CDR3 DNA reads TGTGCCAGCAGCCCAGGGACAGGGATGGTGTCGTACTTC. Its translation: CASSPGTGMVSYF.

Concerning this clone: At the DNA level, this CDR3 is encoded by other sequences in the same sample as well. The genes are TRBV15 and TRBJ2-2; 9 bases match TRBD1. V shed 0 bases, J shed 2 bases, and the junction held 1 base outside the gene matches. Germline assignment: CDR1 LNHNV and CDR2 YYDKDF (reference sequence). The CDR3 totals 16 residues. The CDR3 bases are TGTGCCACCAGCAGAGAGGGACAGGGAAACACCGGGGAGCTGTTTTTT. Encoded protein: CATSREGQGNTGELFF.

The rearrangement uses TRBV6-5 and TRBJ1-3; weak D call: TRBD1 (6 bases). Trimming removed 7 bases at V and 6 bases at J, with 16 bases between. This CDR3 has 14 residues. Per germline, CDR1 MNHEY and CDR2 SVGAGI. The CDR3 nucleotides read TGTGCCAGCAACACGCGGGGGGGCGAAAACACCATATATTTT. Translated: CASNTRGGENTIYF.